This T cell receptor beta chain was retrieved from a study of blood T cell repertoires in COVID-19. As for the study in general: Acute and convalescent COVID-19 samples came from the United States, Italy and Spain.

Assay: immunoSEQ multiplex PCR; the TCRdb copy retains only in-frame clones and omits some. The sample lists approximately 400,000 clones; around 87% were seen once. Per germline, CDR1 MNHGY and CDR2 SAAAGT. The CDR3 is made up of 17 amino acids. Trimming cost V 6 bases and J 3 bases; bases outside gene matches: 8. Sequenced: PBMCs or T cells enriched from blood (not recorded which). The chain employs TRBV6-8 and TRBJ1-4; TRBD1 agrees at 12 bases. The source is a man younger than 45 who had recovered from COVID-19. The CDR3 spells CASRPPGQGASNEKLFF. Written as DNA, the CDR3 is TGTGCCAGCAGACCGCCGGGACAGGGGGCATCTAATGAAAAACTGTTTTTT.